These T cell receptor beta chains were read from a single sample in a study of blood T cell repertoires in COVID-19. Data came from immunoSEQ multiplex PCR; TCRdb stores just in-frame clones and leaves some out. This sample has under 150,000 clones; roughly 80% occur once, and the top ten carry over 8.5%. Sequenced material: peripheral blood. Receptors were obtained from a man over 45 with active or convalescent COVID-19. The CDR3 runs from the conserved cysteine through the conserved F or W.

cdr3_length	j_call	v_call	cdr3_aa
13	TRBJ2-7	TRBV28	CASRVGQNYEQYF
16	TRBJ1-2	TRBV28	CASSPGWTTGNYGYTF
14	TRBJ1-5	TRBV6-2/TRBV6-3	CASSSSNSNQPQHF
14	TRBJ1-2	TRBV9	CASSVQQGGWGYTF
15	TRBJ2-2	TRBV10-1	CASSATGGNTGELFF
14	TRBJ2-3	TRBV19	CASSWTGATDTQYF
17	TRBJ2-7	TRBV21-1	CASSKVGKLGVSREQYF
13	TRBJ1-1	TRBV7-3	CASSSGHYTEAFF
13	TRBJ1-1	TRBV7-2	CASSLSRYGQAFF
15	TRBJ2-7	TRBV28	CASARPTGVTDEQYF
16	TRBJ2-5	TRBV2	CASIEWGQGAEETQYF
13	TRBJ2-1	TRBV13	CASSPPIEGEQFF
13	TRBJ2-3	TRBV29-1	CSVETGNTDTQYF
16	TRBJ2-7	TRBV5-1	CASSLVRTGTPYEQYF
15	TRBJ1-5	TRBV28	CASSLGGGGNQPQHF
15	TRBJ2-4	TRBV9	CASSIGTGYGNIQYF
13	TRBJ2-4	TRBV29-1	CSVVNGGINIQYF
15	TRBJ2-7	TRBV27	CASSFGPSASYEQYF
13	TRBJ1-2	TRBV5-1	CASRILTGDGYTF
13	TRBJ1-2	TRBV13	CASSAGQGNGYTF
14	TRBJ2-2	TRBV19	CASINLPETGELFF
13	TRBJ1-4	TRBV5-1	CASSLATNEKLFF
14	TRBJ1-1	TRBV19	CASSVQGMNTEAFF
16	TRBJ2-7	TRBV5-1	CASRPPAQGANYEQYF
15	TRBJ2-3	TRBV5-1	CASSSFSGRTDTQYF
15	TRBJ1-3	TRBV7-2	CASSLPRRAGNTIYF
15	TRBJ2-7	TRBV14	CASSHVAGEHYEQYF
17	TRBJ1-3	TRBV4-2	CASSQDIDSHSGNTIYF
13	TRBJ2-7	TRBV29-1	CSVRPAGSYEQYF
12	TRBJ2-7	TRBV12-3/TRBV12-4	CASKVALGEQYF
15	TRBJ2-7	TRBV6-1	CASSEGGTGPYEQYF
21	TRBJ2-3	TRBV6-6	CASSLETSGTQTGPSTDTQYF
11	TRBJ2-1	TRBV20-1	CSGAGGNEQFF
17	TRBJ1-2	TRBV18	CASSPINVQGTQAGYTF
12	TRBJ2-1	TRBV10-2	CASSELRSKQFF
11	TRBJ1-4	TRBV3-1/TRBV3-2	CASSQREKLFF
15	TRBJ2-7	TRBV9	CASSARGQPGYEQYF
16	TRBJ2-2	TRBV27	CASSLLRTGGFGELFF
15	TRBJ2-3	TRBV25-1	CASSEYDRVTDTQYF
15	TRBJ2-1	TRBV7-8	CASSFSGVSYNEQFF
13	TRBJ2-2	TRBV19	CASNSRDTGELFF